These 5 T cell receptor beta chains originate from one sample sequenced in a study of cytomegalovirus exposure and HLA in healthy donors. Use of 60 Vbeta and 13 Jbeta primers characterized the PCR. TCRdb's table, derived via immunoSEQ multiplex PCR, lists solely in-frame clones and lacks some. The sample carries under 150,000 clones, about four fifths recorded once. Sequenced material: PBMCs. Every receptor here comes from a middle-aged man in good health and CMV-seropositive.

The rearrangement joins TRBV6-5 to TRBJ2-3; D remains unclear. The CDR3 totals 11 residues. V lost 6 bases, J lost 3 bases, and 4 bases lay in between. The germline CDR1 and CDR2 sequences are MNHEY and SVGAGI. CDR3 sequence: CASRSTDTQYF. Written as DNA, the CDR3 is TGTGCCAGCAGATCGACAGATACGCAGTATTTT.

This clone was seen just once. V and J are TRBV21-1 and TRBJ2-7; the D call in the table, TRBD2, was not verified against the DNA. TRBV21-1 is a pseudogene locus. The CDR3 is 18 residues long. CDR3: CASSKAPPTSGSNNEQYF. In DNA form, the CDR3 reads TGTGCCAGCAGCAAAGCCCCCCCTACTAGCGGGAGTAATAACGAGCAGTACTTC.

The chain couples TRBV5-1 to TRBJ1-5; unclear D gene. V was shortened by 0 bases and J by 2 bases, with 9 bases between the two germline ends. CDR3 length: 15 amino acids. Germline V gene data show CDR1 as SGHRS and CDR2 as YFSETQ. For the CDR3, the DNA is TGCGCCAGCAGCTTGGACGCTATCGGCAATCAGCCCCAGCATTTT. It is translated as CASSLDAIGNQPQHF.

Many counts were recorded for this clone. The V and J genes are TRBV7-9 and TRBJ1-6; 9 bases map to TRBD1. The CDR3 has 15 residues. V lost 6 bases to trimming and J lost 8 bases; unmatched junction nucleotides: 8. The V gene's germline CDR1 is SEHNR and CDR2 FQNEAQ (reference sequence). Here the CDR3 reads CASRSGTGPDSPLHF. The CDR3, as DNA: TGTGCCAGCAGGTCCGGGACAGGGCCCGATTCACCCCTCCACTTT.

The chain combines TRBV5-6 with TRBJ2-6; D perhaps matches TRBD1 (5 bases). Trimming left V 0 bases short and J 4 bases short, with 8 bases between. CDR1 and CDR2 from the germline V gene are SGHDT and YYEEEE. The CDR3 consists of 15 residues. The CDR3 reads CASSLEGAGANVLTF. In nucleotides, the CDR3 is TGTGCCAGCAGCTTGGAAGGGGCCGGGGCCAACGTCCTGACTTTC.